This is a list of T cell receptor beta chains from one sample in a study of cytomegalovirus exposure and HLA in healthy donors. TCRdb keeps only in-frame clones here, not all; method: immunoSEQ multiplex PCR. Of 90,000 to 120,000 clones in the sample, 73% are singletons; the top ten hold 7.8%. Sequenced input: PBMCs. The receptors shown here come from a man younger than 40 in good health and CMV-seronegative. CDR3s include the opening cysteine and the closing phenylalanine or tryptophan. The order of the fields is D gene, clone size, J gene, V gene, CDR3 DNA, CDR3 protein. D genes are given only for firm matches. Some rows mark clone size as missing; the rest say once, few, many or name a class of expanded clone.

TRBD2 . TRBJ2-7 TRBV7-9 TGTGCCAGCAGCCCAGGGACTAGCGGGGATTACTACGAGCAGTACTTC CASSPGTSGDYYEQYF
TRBD2 . TRBJ2-3 TRBV7-3 TGTGCCAGCAGCTCGGGCGGGGGGGCTGGAGATACGCAGTATTTT CASSSGGGAGDTQYF
. . TRBJ2-7 TRBV7-8 TGTGCCAGCAGCTTAGCGTCACGGGACTCCGTCTACGAGCAGTACTTC CASSLASRDSVYEQYF
. . TRBJ1-5 TRBV28 TGTGCCAGCAGTTTAAGGGGCCGGCCGCCCCAGCATTTT CASSLRGRPPQHF
TRBD1 . TRBJ1-5 TRBV28 TGTGCCAGCAGTTCCCCCGGGACAGGGAATCAGCCCCAGCATTTT CASSSPGTGNQPQHF
. few TRBJ2-6 TRBV10-3 TGTGCCATCCGGGACACGAGCTCTGGGGCCAACGTCCTGACTTTC CAIRDTSSGANVLTF
. few TRBJ1-1 TRBV15 TGTGCCACCAGCAGAGTCGCACAATACACTGAAGCTTTCTTT CATSRVAQYTEAFF
. few TRBJ2-1 TRBV10-1 TGCGCCAGCAGTGAGCTCGGGGAGCAGTTCTTC CASSELGEQFF
TRBD1 . TRBJ2-7 TRBV18 TGTGCCAGTACGGGGACAGGGGGCTACTACGAGCCGTACTTC CASTGTGGYYEPYF
TRBD1 . TRBJ2-3 TRBV6-1 TGTGCCAGCAGTCTAGCAGGGGGCGGTGGAGATACGCAGTATTTT CASSLAGGGGDTQYF
TRBD2 . TRBJ2-7 TRBV11-2 TGTGCCAGCTCTCGTATCCGCGGGGGGCGCGACGAGCAGTACTTC CASSRIRGGRDEQYF
. . TRBJ1-2 TRBV28 TGTGCCAGCAGGATGGGAGGGGGTTCCTATGGCTACACCTTC CASRMGGGSYGYTF
. . TRBJ1-4 TRBV6-5 TGTGCCAGCAGTTACCAAGCCTTTAATGAAAAACTGTTTTTT CASSYQAFNEKLFF
. . TRBJ2-6 TRBV5-1 TGCGCCAGCAGCTTCACTCCTGGGGCCAACGTCCTGACTTTC CASSFTPGANVLTF
TRBD1 . TRBJ1-6 TRBV9 TGTGCCAGCAGTGACAGACCGACAGGGGGTGATTCACCCCTCCACTTT CASSDRPTGGDSPLHF
. . TRBJ2-5 TRBV2 TGTGCCAGCAGTGGAGGGGGGGGGACCGCGTGGGAGACCCAGTACTTC CASSGGGGTAWETQYF
. . TRBJ2-5 TRBV15 TGTGCCACCAGGCGGGGGCCGAGAGAGACCCAGTACTTC CATRRGPRETQYF
. few TRBJ1-6 TRBV2 TGTGCCAGCACTGCAGGGCTCTCCTATAATTCACCCCTCCACTTT CASTAGLSYNSPLHF